The clone carrying this T cell receptor (beta chain) was counted between two and nine times. Its specificity is unknown. This CDR3 is also generated by other DNA sequences in the sample. This entry comes from a study of beta chain features in type 1 diabetes. The study's findings and limits: TCRB CDR3 length was moderately but significantly reduced in all four CD4+ subsets of Type 1 diabetes patients. Sequencing used cDNA, and cells with high TCR expression could therefore be over-represented. Comparison showed that naive, central memory and Treg TCRB repertoires appeared more similar among patients than among healthy donors. Reduced insertions and increased deletions marked VDJ junctions in type 1 diabetes patients.

Every isolated RNA sample was fully reverse transcribed, so sequencing captured expressed TCRB transcripts. Clones were read by immunoSEQ multiplex PCR, and TCRdb kept only the in-frame ones, dropping some. The sample contains about 350,000 clones, roughly 21% of which appear only once. CDR1 SQVTM and CDR2 ANQGSEA come from the germline V gene. Trimming took 6 bases from V and 3 from J; bases not matched to a gene: 6. The length of the CDR3 is 13 residues. Sequenced sample: naive CD4+ T cells from blood. The TCR was taken from a woman under 30 in good health. V gene TRBV29-1 combines with J gene TRBJ2-7; TRBD1 matches 9 bases. This CDR3 reads CSVPGQGNYEQYF. The DNA for the CDR3 is TGCAGCGTCCCTGGACAGGGGAACTACGAGCAGTACTTC.